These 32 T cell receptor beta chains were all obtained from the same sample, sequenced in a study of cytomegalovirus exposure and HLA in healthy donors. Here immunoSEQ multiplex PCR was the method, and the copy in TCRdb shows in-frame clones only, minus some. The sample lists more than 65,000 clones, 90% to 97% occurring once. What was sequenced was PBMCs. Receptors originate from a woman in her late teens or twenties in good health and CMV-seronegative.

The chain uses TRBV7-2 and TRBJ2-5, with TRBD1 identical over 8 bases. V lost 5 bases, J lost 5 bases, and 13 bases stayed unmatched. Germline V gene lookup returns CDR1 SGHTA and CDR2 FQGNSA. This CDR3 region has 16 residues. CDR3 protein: CASSTGTGPFRETQYF. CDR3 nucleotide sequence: TGTGCCAGCAGCACCGGGACAGGCCCCTTTAGGGAGACCCAGTACTTC.

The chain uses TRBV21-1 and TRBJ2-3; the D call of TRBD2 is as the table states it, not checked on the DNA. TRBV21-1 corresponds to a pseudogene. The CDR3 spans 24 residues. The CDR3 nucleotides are TGTGCCAGCAGCAAAGGAAAGGGACAGCTCTTCTCGGGGACTAGCGGGAGAGCCTCGGATACGCAGTATTTT. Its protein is CASSKGKGQLFSGTSGRASDTQYF.

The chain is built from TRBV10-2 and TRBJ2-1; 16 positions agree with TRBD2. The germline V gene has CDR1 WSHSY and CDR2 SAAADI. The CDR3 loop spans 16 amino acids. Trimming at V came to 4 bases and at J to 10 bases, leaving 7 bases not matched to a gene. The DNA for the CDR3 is TGCGCCAGCAGTGGGTGGGGACTAGCGGGAGGGGGAGAGCAGTTCTTC. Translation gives CASSGWGLAGGGEQFF.

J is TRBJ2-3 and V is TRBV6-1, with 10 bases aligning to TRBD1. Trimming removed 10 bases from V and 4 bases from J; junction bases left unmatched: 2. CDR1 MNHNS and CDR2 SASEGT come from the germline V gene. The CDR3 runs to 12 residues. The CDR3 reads CATGQGADTQYF. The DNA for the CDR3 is TGTGCCACCGGACAGGGGGCAGATACGCAGTATTTT.

DNA of the CDR3: TGTGCCAGCAGCCCCCGACTGCAGAGTAATGAAAAACTGTTTTTT. This translates into CASSPRLQSNEKLFF. J is TRBJ1-4 and V is TRBV7-6; D not certain. This CDR3 is built from 15 residues. Germline CDR1 reads SGHVS; CDR2 reads FNYEAQ. V was pared by 5 bases and J by 4 bases, with 14 bases between.

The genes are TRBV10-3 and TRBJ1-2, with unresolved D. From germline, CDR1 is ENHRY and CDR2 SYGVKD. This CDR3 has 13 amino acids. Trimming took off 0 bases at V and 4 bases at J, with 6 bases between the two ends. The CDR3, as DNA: TGTGCCATCAGTGAGTCGAAGAGCTATGGCTACACCTTC. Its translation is CAISESKSYGYTF.

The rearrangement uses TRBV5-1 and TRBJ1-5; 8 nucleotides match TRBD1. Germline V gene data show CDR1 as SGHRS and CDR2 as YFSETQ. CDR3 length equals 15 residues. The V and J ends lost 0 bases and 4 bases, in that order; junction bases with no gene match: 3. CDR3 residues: CASSLGQGRNQPQHF. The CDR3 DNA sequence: TGCGCCAGCAGCTTGGGACAGGGGAGGAATCAGCCCCAGCATTTT.

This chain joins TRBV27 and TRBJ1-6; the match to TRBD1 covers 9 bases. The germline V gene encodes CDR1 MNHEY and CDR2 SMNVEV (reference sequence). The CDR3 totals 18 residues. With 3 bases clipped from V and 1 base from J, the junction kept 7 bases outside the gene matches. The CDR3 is CASSLEGQGISYNSPLHF. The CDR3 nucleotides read TGTGCCAGCAGTTTGGAGGGACAGGGTATATCCTATAATTCACCCCTCCACTTT.

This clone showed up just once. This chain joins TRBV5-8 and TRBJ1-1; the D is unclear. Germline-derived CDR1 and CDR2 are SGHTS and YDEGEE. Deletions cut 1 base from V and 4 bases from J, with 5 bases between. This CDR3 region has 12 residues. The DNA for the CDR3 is TGTGCCAGCAGCTTGTTAGCCACTGAAGCTTTCTTT. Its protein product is CASSLLATEAFF.

The DNA for the CDR3 is TGTGCCACCGAGACATTGTCCGGGGAGCTGTTTTTT. This codes for CATETLSGELFF. The V gene is TRBV7-6, the J gene TRBJ2-2, with D unresolved. V was shortened by 10 bases and J by 6 bases, with 12 bases between the two germline ends. In germline, CDR1 is SGHVS, CDR2 FNYEAQ. This CDR3 contains 12 residues. Full variable domain (outside the CDR3, taken from reference TRBV7-6 and TRBJ2-2): GAGVSQSPRYKVTKRGQDVALRCDPISGHVSLYWYRQALGQGPEFLTYFNYEAQQDKSGLPNDRFSAERPEGSISTLTIQRTEQRDSAMYRCATETLSGELFFGEGSRLTVL.

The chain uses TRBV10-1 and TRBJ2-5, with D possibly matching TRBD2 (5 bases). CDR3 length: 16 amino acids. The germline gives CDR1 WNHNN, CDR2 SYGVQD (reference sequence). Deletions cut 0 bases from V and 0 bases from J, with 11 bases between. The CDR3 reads CASSESTTLYQETQYF. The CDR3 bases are TGCGCCAGCAGTGAGTCGACTACACTGTACCAAGAGACCCAGTACTTC.

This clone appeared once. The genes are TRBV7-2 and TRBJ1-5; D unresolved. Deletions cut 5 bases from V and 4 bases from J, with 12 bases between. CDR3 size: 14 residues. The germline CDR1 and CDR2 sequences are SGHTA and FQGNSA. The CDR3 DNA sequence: TGTGCCAGCAGCAAAGACCGCGGGAATCAGCCCCAGCATTTT. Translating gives CASSKDRGNQPQHF. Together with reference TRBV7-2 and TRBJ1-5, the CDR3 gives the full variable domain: GAGVSQSPSNKVTEKGKDVELRCDPISGHTALYWYRQSLGQGLEFLIYFQGNSAPDKSGLPSDRFSAERTGGSVSTLTIQRTQQEDSAVYLCASSKDRGNQPQHFGDGTRLSIL.

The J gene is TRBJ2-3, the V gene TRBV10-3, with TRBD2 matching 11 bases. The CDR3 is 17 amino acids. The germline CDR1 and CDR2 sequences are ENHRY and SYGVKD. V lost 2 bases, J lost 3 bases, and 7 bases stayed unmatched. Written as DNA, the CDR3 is TGTGCCATCAGTGAGAGGATAGCGGGAGGGCGGACAGATACGCAGTATTTT. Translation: CAISERIAGGRTDTQYF.

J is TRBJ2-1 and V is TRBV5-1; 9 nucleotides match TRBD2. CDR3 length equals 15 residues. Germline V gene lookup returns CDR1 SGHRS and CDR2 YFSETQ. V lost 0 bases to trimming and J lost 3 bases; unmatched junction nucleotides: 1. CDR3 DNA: TGCGCCAGCAGCTTGGATAGCGGGGGCTACAATGAGCAGTTCTTC. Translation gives CASSLDSGGYNEQFF.

The CDR3 loop reads CASSNQQGTGNQPQHF. In nucleotides, the CDR3 is TGTGCCAGCAGCAATCAACAGGGAACTGGTAATCAGCCCCAGCATTTT. This chain connects TRBV2 to TRBJ1-5, with TRBD1 as a possible D gene (6 bases). The CDR3 is made up of 16 amino acids. V was trimmed by 6 bases and J by 4 bases, leaving 19 bases between them. In germline, CDR1 is SNHLY, CDR2 FYNNEI.

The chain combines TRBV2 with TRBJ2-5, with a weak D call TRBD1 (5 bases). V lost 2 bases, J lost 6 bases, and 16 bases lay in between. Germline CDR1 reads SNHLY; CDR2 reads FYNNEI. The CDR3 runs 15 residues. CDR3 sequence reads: CASSELTGFGKTQYF. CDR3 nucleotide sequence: TGTGCCAGCAGTGAACTAACAGGCTTTGGAAAGACCCAGTACTTC.

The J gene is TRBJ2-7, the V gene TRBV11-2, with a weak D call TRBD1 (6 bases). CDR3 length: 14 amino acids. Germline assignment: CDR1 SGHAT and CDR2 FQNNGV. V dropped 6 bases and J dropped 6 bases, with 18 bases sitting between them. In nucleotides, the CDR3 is TGTGCCAGCAGTTACTGGGGGCGGTTGGGCGAGCAGTACTTC. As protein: CASSYWGRLGEQYF.

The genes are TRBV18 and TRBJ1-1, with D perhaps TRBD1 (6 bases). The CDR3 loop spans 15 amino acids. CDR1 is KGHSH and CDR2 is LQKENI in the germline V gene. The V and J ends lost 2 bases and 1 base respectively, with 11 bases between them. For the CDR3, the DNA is TGTGCCAGCTCACCAGTAGGGGGGGAGAACACTGAAGCTTTCTTT. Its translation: CASSPVGGENTEAFF. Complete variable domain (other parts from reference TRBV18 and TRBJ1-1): NAGVMQNPRHLVRRRGQEARLRCSPMKGHSHVYWYRQLPEEGLKFMVYLQKENIIDESGMPKERFSAEFPKEGPSILRIQQVVRGDSAAYFCASSPVGGENTEAFFGQGTRLTVV.

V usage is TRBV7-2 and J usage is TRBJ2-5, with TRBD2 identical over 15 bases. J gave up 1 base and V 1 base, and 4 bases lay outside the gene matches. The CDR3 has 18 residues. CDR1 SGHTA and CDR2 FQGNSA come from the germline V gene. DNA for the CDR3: TGTGCCAGCAGCTTAGGGGGACTAGCGGGAGGTCTCCAAGAGACCCAGTACTTC. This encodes CASSLGGLAGGLQETQYF.

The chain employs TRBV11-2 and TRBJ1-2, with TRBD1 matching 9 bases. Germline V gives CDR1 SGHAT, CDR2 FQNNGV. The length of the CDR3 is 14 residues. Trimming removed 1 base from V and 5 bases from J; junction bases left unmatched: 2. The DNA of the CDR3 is TGTGCCAGCAGCTTAGGACAGGGGGGTTATGGCTACACCTTC. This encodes CASSLGQGGYGYTF.

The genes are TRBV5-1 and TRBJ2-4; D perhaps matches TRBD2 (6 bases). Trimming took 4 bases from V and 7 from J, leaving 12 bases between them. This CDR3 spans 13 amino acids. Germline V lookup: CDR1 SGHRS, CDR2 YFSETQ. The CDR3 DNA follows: TGCGCCAGCAGCCCGGGGGATCGGAACATTCAGTACTTC. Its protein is CASSPGDRNIQYF. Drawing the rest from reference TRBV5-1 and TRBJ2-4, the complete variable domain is KAGVTQTPRYLIKTRGQQVTLSCSPISGHRSVSWYQQTPGQGLQFLFEYFSETQRNKGNFPGRFSGRQFSNSRSEMNVSTLELGDSALYLCASSPGDRNIQYFGAGTRLSVL.

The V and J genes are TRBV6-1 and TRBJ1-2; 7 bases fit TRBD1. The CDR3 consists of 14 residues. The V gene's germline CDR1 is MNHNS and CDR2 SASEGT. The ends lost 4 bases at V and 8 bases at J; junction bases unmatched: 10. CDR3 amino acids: CASSVMHRGRGYTF. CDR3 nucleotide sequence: TGTGCCAGCAGTGTCATGCACAGGGGTCGGGGCTACACCTTC.

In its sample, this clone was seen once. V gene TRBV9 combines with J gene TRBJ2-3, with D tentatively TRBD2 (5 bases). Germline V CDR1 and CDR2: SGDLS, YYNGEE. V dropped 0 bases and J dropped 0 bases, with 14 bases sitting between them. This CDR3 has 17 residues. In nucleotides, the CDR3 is TGTGCCAGCAGCGTAGGAGCCGGGGTTTCTAGCACAGATACGCAGTATTTT. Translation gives CASSVGAGVSSTDTQYF.

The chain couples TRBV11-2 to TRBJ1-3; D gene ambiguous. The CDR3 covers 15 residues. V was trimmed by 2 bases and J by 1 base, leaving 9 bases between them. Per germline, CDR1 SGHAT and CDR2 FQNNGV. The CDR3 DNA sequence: TGTGCCAGCAGCTTACGGGGTTCTTCTGGAAACACCATATATTTT. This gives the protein CASSLRGSSGNTIYF. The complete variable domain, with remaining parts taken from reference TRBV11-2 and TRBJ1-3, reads EAGVAQSPRYKIIEKRQSVAFWCNPISGHATLYWYQQILGQGPKLLIQFQNNGVVDDSQLPKDRFSAERLKGVDSTLKIQPAKLEDSAVYLCASSLRGSSGNTIYFGEGSWLTVV.

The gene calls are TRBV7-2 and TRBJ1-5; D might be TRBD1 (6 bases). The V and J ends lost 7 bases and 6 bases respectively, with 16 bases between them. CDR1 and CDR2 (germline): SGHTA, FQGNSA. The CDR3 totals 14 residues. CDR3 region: CASTHTGGFQPQHF. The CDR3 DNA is TGTGCCAGCACCCACACGGGGGGCTTTCAGCCCCAGCATTTT.

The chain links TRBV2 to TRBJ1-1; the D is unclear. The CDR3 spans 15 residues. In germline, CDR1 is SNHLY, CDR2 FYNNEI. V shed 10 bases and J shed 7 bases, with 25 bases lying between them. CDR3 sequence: CANPEAYDGGSEAFF. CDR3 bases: TGTGCCAACCCAGAGGCCTACGATGGTGGCAGTGAAGCTTTCTTT.

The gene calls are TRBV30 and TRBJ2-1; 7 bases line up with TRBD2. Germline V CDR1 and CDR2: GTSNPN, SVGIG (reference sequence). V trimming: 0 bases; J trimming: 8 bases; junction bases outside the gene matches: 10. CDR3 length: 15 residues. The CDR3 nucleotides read TGTGCCTGGAGTGTACTTAGGACTAGTTTTGATGAGCAGTTCTTC. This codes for CAWSVLRTSFDEQFF.

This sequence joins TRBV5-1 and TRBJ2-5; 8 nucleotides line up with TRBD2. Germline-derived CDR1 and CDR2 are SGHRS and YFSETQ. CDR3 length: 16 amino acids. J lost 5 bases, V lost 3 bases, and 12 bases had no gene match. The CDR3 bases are TGCGCCAGCAGCTCTGAACTAGCGGTCCAGTTTGAGACCCAGTACTTC. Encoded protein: CASSSELAVQFETQYF. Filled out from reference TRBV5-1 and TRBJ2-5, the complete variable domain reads KAGVTQTPRYLIKTRGQQVTLSCSPISGHRSVSWYQQTPGQGLQFLFEYFSETQRNKGNFPGRFSGRQFSNSRSEMNVSTLELGDSALYLCASSSELAVQFETQYFGPGTRLLVL.

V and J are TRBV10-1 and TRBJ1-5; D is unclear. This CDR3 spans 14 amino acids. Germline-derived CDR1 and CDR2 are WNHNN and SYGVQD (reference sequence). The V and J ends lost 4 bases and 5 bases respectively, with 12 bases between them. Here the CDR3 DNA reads TGCGCCAGCAGTGGCACCGGGAGAGATCAGCCCCAGCATTTT. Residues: CASSGTGRDQPQHF.

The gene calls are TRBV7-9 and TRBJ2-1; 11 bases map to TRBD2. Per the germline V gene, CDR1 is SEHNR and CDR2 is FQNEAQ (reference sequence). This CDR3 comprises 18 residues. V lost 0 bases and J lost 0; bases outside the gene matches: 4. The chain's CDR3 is CASSLAPTSGSSYNEQFF. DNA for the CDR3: TGTGCCAGCAGCTTAGCGCCTACTAGCGGGAGCTCCTACAATGAGCAGTTCTTC.

CDR3 bases: TGTGCCAGCAGTGAGGCTCCCTCCTACGAGCAGTACTTC. Protein sequence: CASSEAPSYEQYF. V is TRBV25-1 and J is TRBJ2-7; D is unresolved. V shed 3 bases and J shed 0 bases, with 6 bases lying between them. There are 13 residues in the CDR3. Germline V gene lookup returns CDR1 MGHDK and CDR2 SYGVNS.

Here the CDR3 reads CASSLTGVSVQGIELNEQFF. The DNA for the CDR3 is TGCGCCAGCAGTCTGACAGGGGTGAGTGTGCAGGGAATTGAACTCAATGAGCAGTTCTTC. The rearrangement uses TRBV5-1 and TRBJ2-1, with 8 positions matching TRBD1. The V gene end was trimmed by 5 bases and the J gene end by 6 bases; junction bases not matched to a gene: 25. Germline loops: CDR1 SGHRS, CDR2 YFSETQ. CDR3 length equals 20 residues.